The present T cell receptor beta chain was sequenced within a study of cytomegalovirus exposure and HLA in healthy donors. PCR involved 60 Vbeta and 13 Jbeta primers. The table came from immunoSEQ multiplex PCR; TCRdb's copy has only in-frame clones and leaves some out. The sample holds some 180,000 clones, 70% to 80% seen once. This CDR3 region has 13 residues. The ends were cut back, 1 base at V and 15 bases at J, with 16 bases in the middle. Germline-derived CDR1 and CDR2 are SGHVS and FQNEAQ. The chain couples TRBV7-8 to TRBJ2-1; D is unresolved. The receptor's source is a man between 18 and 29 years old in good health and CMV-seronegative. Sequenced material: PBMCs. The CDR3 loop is CASSLGSGLGPFF. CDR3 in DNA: TGTGCCAGCAGCTTAGGGTCAGGTTTGGGTCCGTTCTTC.